This TCR beta chain was captured in a study of cytomegalovirus exposure and HLA in healthy donors. The trim removed 4 bases at V and 2 bases at J, leaving 7 bases unmatched. CDR3 size: 15 residues. The germline gives CDR1 GTSNPN, CDR2 SVGIG (reference sequence). PCR involved 60 Vbeta and 13 Jbeta primers. Sequenced by immunoSEQ multiplex PCR; TCRdb stores in-frame clones only, minus some. The sample records around 210,000 clones, approximately 80% being singletons. Sequencing used PBMCs. This clonotype was obtained from a middle-aged man in good health and CMV-seronegative. The chain couples TRBV30 to TRBJ2-7, with 11 bases fitting TRBD2. The CDR3 nucleotides are TGTGCCTGGACCCCCACTAGCGGGGGCACCTACGAGCAGTACTTC. As protein: CAWTPTSGGTYEQYF.